Below, 24 T cell receptor beta chains from the same sample are listed, as sequenced in a study of cytomegalovirus exposure and HLA in healthy donors. Assay used: immunoSEQ multiplex PCR; TCRdb lists only in-frame clones, some missing. The sample has a few hundred thousand clones, nearly 90% seen once. Sample: PBMCs. Receptors originate from a woman aged 18-29 years in good health and CMV-seronegative.

The rearrangement links TRBV5-1 to TRBJ1-1, with 9 bases lining up with TRBD1. The J segment lost 4 bases and the V segment lost 4 bases, leaving 8 bases of the junction unmatched. Germline values: CDR1 SGHRS, CDR2 YFSETQ. The CDR3 length is 15 residues. The CDR3 bases are TGCGCCAGCAGCAAGGACAGACAGGGGGGCACTGAAGCTTTCTTT. This translates into CASSKDRQGGTEAFF. Looking up the rest from reference TRBV5-1 and TRBJ1-1 gives the full variable domain: KAGVTQTPRYLIKTRGQQVTLSCSPISGHRSVSWYQQTPGQGLQFLFEYFSETQRNKGNFPGRFSGRQFSNSRSEMNVSTLELGDSALYLCASSKDRQGGTEAFFGQGTRLTVV.

This rearrangement joins TRBV30 to TRBJ1-5; maybe TRBD1 (6 bases). V lost 1 base to trimming and J lost 0 bases, with 13 bases between them. The CDR3 extends over 16 amino acids. Germline V gene data show CDR1 as GTSNPN and CDR2 as SVGIG (reference sequence). The CDR3 spells CAWSDLGQYSNQPQHF. CDR3 nucleotide sequence: TGTGCCTGGAGTGATTTGGGACAATATAGCAATCAGCCCCAGCATTTT.

This chain uses TRBV7-7 with TRBJ1-4, with no clear D. V was pared by 5 bases and J by 4 bases, with 17 bases between. The CDR3 covers 16 residues. Germline values: CDR1 SSHAT, CDR2 FNYEAQ (reference sequence). CDR3 in amino acids: CASSEAPGGDNEKLFF. Here the CDR3 DNA reads TGTGCCAGCAGCGAAGCCCCGGGTGGAGATAATGAAAAACTGTTTTTT.

The gene calls are TRBV16 and TRBJ1-2; TRBD1 is a possible D gene (6 bases). The germline CDR1 and CDR2 sequences are KGHSY and FQNENV. The CDR3 covers 12 residues. Between the trimmed V and J ends, which lost 2 bases and 8 bases, there was a span of 9 bases. The CDR3 sequence is CASSQGGPGYTF. In DNA, the CDR3 is TGTGCCAGCAGCCAAGGGGGCCCCGGCTACACCTTC.

This chain connects TRBV9 to TRBJ2-2; 11 nucleotides match TRBD1. Trimming removed 4 bases from V and 5 bases from J; junction bases left unmatched: 7. The CDR3 covers 16 residues. Per the germline V gene, CDR1 is SGDLS and CDR2 is YYNGEE. The DNA of the CDR3 is TGTGCCAGCAGCCCCGGACAGGGGGCTTGGACCGGGGAGCTGTTTTTT. Translation gives CASSPGQGAWTGELFF.

The chain carries TRBV6-5 and TRBJ2-2; 8 nucleotides match TRBD1. CDR1 MNHEY and CDR2 SVGAGI come from the germline V gene. V was pared by 2 bases and J by 7 bases, with 6 bases of the junction left unmatched. CDR3 length: 15 residues. In DNA, the CDR3 is TGTGCCAGCAGTTACGGGCAGGGGGCTGGCGGGGAGCTGTTTTTT. Protein: CASSYGQGAGGELFF.

This chain joins TRBV19 and TRBJ2-1, with 8 nucleotides matching TRBD2. V trimming: 2 bases; J trimming: 6 bases; junction bases outside the gene matches: 9. The CDR3 totals 16 residues. Per germline, CDR1 LNHDA and CDR2 SQIVND (reference sequence). CDR3 bases: TGTGCCAGTAGTATATCGGGGGGGGCTGCAGTCAATGAGCAGTTCTTC. Translated: CASSISGGAAVNEQFF. Looking up the rest from reference TRBV19 and TRBJ2-1 gives the full variable domain: DGGITQSPKYLFRKEGQNVTLSCEQNLNHDAMYWYRQDPGQGLRLIYYSQIVNDFQKGDIAEGYSVSREKKESFPLTVTSAQKNPTAFYLCASSISGGAAVNEQFFGPGTRLTVL.

The chain couples TRBV28 to TRBJ2-7; tentatively, D is TRBD1 (7 bases). The length of the CDR3 is 18 residues. Trimming took off 2 bases at V and 3 bases at J, with 23 bases between the two ends. The germline V gene has CDR1 MDHEN and CDR2 SYDVKM. The CDR3 DNA sequence: TGTGCCAGCAGTTTAAGCGGGTTTGTTTTTGACAGGGACTACGAGCAGTACTTC. As protein: CASSLSGFVFDRDYEQYF. Full variable domain (remainder filled in from reference TRBV28 and TRBJ2-7): DVKVTQSSRYLVKRTGEKVFLECVQDMDHENMFWYRQDPGLGLRLIYFSYDVKMKEKGDIPEGYSVSREKKERFSLILESASTNQTSMYLCASSLSGFVFDRDYEQYFGPGTRLTVT.

This clone has only one observation. This chain uses TRBV7-9 with TRBJ1-1; D gene unclear. Trimming cost V 1 base and J 8 bases, with 11 bases left between them. The CDR3 sequence is 13 residues long. Germline assignment: CDR1 SEHNR and CDR2 FQNEAQ (reference sequence). DNA of the CDR3: TGTGCCAGCAGCTTAGTCGGGAAAGGCGAAGCTTTCTTT. Its translation: CASSLVGKGEAFF.

The chain has TRBV6-5 and TRBJ2-7, with 8 bases lining up with TRBD2. CDR1 and CDR2 (germline): MNHEY, SVGAGI. Unmatched junction bases numbered 8, after V lost 7 bases and J lost 0 bases. The CDR3 spans 15 residues. CDR3 DNA sequence: TGTGCCAGCAATAGCGGGACACCATACTCCTACGAGCAGTACTTC. Translated: CASNSGTPYSYEQYF.

The chain recombines TRBV7-8 with TRBJ2-5; TRBD2 is a possible D gene (6 bases). The CDR3 consists of 14 residues. V gave up 2 bases and J gave up 5 bases, with 12 bases separating them. Per germline, CDR1 SGHVS and CDR2 FQNEAQ. The CDR3 DNA sequence: TGTGCCAGCAGCTTATCCTATGGGGGGGAGACCCAGTACTTC. Residues: CASSLSYGGETQYF.

This chain joins TRBV5-6 and TRBJ2-1, with D perhaps TRBD1 (6 bases). Germline V gives CDR1 SGHDT, CDR2 YYEEEE. The V gene lost 0 bases and the J gene lost 7 bases, with 8 bases spanning the gap. The CDR3 runs to 13 residues. The chain's CDR3 is CASSLGGPNEQFF. The CDR3, as DNA: TGTGCCAGCAGCTTGGGGGGGCCGAATGAGCAGTTCTTC.

The gene calls are TRBV7-9 and TRBJ2-2; TRBD2 matches 8 bases. V gave up 4 bases and J gave up 4 bases; unmatched junction bases: 11. The length of the CDR3 is 17 residues. The germline V gene encodes CDR1 SEHNR and CDR2 FQNEAQ (reference sequence). As DNA, the CDR3 is TGTGCCAGCAGCTCCGTCCTGGCGGGGGGCCTCACCGGGGAGCTGTTTTTT. Translating gives CASSSVLAGGLTGELFF.

The chain has TRBV10-3 and TRBJ1-1; 9 bases agree with TRBD1. The trim removed 6 bases at V and 1 base at J, leaving 0 bases unmatched. CDR3 length: 13 amino acids. Germline values: CDR1 ENHRY, CDR2 SYGVKD. The CDR3, as DNA: TGTGCCATCAGGGGACAGGGGAACACTGAAGCTTTCTTT. Protein: CAIRGQGNTEAFF.

The sample holds one count of this clone. The chain employs TRBV30 and TRBJ1-5; 9 bases match TRBD1. J gave up 5 bases and V 2 bases, and 7 bases lay outside the gene matches. The CDR3 is 15 amino acids. The germline V gene encodes CDR1 GTSNPN and CDR2 SVGIG (reference sequence). CDR3 loop: CAWSQGQGYYQPQHF. Written as DNA, the CDR3 is TGTGCCTGGAGTCAGGGACAGGGTTATTATCAGCCCCAGCATTTT.

J is TRBJ2-1 and V is TRBV27; 7 positions agree with TRBD2. This CDR3 is 12 amino acids long. Losses at the gene ends were 6 bases for V and 4 bases for J; bases not matched to a gene: 0. The germline V gene encodes CDR1 MNHEY and CDR2 SMNVEV (reference sequence). The CDR3 loop reads CASSGGYNEQFF. CDR3 bases: TGTGCCAGCAGCGGGGGGTACAATGAGCAGTTCTTC.

The V call is TRBV5-1, the J call TRBJ2-5, with 7 bases lining up with TRBD2. CDR1 and CDR2 (germline): SGHRS, YFSETQ. The ends lost 4 bases at V and 3 bases at J; junction bases unmatched: 18. This CDR3 is built from 18 residues. CDR3 nucleotides: TGCGCCAGCAGCCGTATCGAGCGGGACCTCGAGGTGGAAGAGACCCAGTACTTC. Protein sequence: CASSRIERDLEVEETQYF.

The V gene is TRBV6-5, the J gene TRBJ2-1, with 8 bases that match TRBD2. Germline assignment: CDR1 MNHEY and CDR2 SVGAGI. This CDR3 region has 15 residues. The J segment lost 7 bases and the V segment lost 3 bases, leaving 8 bases of the junction unmatched. The CDR3 here is CASSYLAGLNNEQFF. The CDR3 region has the DNA TGTGCCAGCAGTTATCTAGCGGGTTTGAATAATGAGCAGTTCTTC.

The gene calls are TRBV29-1 and TRBJ2-6, with TRBD1 as a possible D gene (6 bases). The germline V and J ends were trimmed by 3 bases and 1 base, with 16 bases remaining between them. The length of the CDR3 is 17 residues. Germline CDR1 SQVTM, CDR2 ANQGSEA. CDR3 coding DNA: TGCAGCGTTGAGGTGTTCGACAGGAAGTCTGGGGCCAACGTCCTGACTTTC. Translating gives CSVEVFDRKSGANVLTF.

In its sample, this clone was seen once. The gene calls are TRBV14 and TRBJ2-7; D gene unclear. Trimming cost V 0 bases and J 4 bases, with 10 bases left between them. Germline loops: CDR1 SGHDN, CDR2 FVKESK. The CDR3 runs 14 residues. This CDR3 reads CASSQDRLVYEQYF. CDR3 coding DNA: TGTGCCAGCAGCCAAGATCGTCTTGTGTACGAGCAGTACTTC.

This clone was recorded only once. The V and J genes are TRBV6-5 and TRBJ2-7, with D possibly being TRBD1 (6 bases). This CDR3 spans 15 amino acids. Germline values: CDR1 MNHEY, CDR2 SVGAGI. Trimming removed 6 bases at V and 2 bases at J, with 17 bases between. The chain's CDR3 is CASSAVGAMTYEQYF. The CDR3 DNA reads TGTGCCAGCAGCGCGGTGGGGGCGATGACCTACGAGCAGTACTTC.

This clone was picked up a small number of times. This rearrangement joins TRBV7-6 to TRBJ2-2; 8 bases match TRBD2. Unmatched junction bases numbered 5, after V lost 5 bases and J lost 3 bases. Germline CDR1 reads SGHVS; CDR2 reads FNYEAQ. The CDR3 has 15 residues. The CDR3 reads CASSQGLAHTGELFF. The CDR3 DNA reads TGTGCCAGCAGCCAAGGACTAGCTCACACCGGGGAGCTGTTTTTT.

The J gene is TRBJ1-2, the V gene TRBV5-1, with 9 bases matching TRBD1. Germline CDR1 SGHRS, CDR2 YFSETQ. This CDR3 is built from 15 residues. The V gene end was trimmed by 4 bases and the J gene end by 6 bases; junction bases not matched to a gene: 10. The DNA of the CDR3 is TGCGCCAGCAGCGCCCGGGACAGGGCCTACGATGGCTACACCTTC. Residues: CASSARDRAYDGYTF.

The J gene is TRBJ2-3, the V gene TRBV11-2; D is possibly TRBD2 (5 bases). Germline V gene lookup returns CDR1 SGHAT and CDR2 FQNNGV. This CDR3 contains 14 residues. Trimming shortened V by 3 bases and J by 6 bases, and 13 bases separated the two germline ends. The CDR3 DNA follows: TGTGCCAGCAGCTTCCCGGGGAGCTGGGATACGCAGTATTTT. Translated, it gives CASSFPGSWDTQYF.